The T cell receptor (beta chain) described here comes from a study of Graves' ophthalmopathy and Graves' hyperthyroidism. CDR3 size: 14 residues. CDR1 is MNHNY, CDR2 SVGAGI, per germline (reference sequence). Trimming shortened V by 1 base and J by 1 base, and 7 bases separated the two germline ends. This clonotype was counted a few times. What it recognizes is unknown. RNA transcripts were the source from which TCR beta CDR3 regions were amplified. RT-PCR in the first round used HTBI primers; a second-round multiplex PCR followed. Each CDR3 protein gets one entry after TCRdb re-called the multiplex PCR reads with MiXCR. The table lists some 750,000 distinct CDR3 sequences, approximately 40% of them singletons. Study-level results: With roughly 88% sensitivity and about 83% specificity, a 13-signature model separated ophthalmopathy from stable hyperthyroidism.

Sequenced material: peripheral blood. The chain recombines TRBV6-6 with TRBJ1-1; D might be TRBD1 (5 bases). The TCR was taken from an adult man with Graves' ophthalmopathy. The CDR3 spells CASSYLDKNTEAFF. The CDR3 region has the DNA TGTGCCAGCAGTTACTTGGACAAGAACACTGAAGCTTTCTTT.